These 18 T cell receptor beta chains were sequenced from one sample in a study of neurological immune-mediated disorders. Described time point: longitudinal time-point 3. TCRdb redid the calling of the 5' RACE reads with MiXCR, one entry per CDR3 protein. Here the sample spans about 50,000 distinct CDR3 sequences, 8% to 9% being singletons. The sample was PBMCs. The receptors come from a middle-aged woman in good health.

This clonotype was picked up many times. This chain joins TRBV20-1 and TRBJ1-4, with D possibly matching TRBD1 (5 bases). V was trimmed by 0 bases and J by 5 bases, leaving 16 bases between them. The CDR3 consists of 16 residues. Germline V lookup: CDR1 DFQATT, CDR2 SNEGSKA (reference sequence). For the CDR3, the DNA is TGCAGTGCTAGAGAGGCCTGGGGCGGAAAGAATGAAAAACTGTTTTTT. Protein product: CSAREAWGGKNEKLFF.

This clonotype was detected many times. This chain uses TRBV20-1 with TRBJ2-7; TRBD1 is a possible D gene (6 bases). The CDR3 totals 13 residues. V lost 0 bases to trimming and J lost 5 bases, with 11 bases between them. The V gene's germline CDR1 is DFQATT and CDR2 SNEGSKA (reference sequence). The CDR3 reads CSARDGGRDEQYF. The CDR3 DNA is TGCAGTGCTAGAGATGGGGGCAGGGACGAGCAGTACTTC.

This clonotype occurred many times. The chain couples TRBV29-1 to TRBJ2-7, with 10 nucleotides matching TRBD1. The length of the CDR3 is 13 residues. The germline V gene has CDR1 SQVTM and CDR2 ANQGSEA. With 3 bases clipped from V and 5 bases from J, the junction kept 4 bases outside the gene matches. The CDR3 loop is CSVEGDRGNEQYF. The CDR3 nucleotides read TGCAGCGTTGAGGGGGACAGGGGTAACGAGCAGTACTTC.

The sample holds many counts of this clonotype. The genes are TRBV9 and TRBJ2-1; 7 nucleotides align to TRBD1. Germline CDR1 and CDR2: SGDLS and YYNGEE. This CDR3 comprises 14 residues. The ends lost 2 bases at V and 5 bases at J; junction bases unmatched: 4. The CDR3 here is CASSVDRADNEQFF. CDR3 in DNA: TGTGCCAGCAGCGTCGACAGGGCTGACAATGAGCAGTTCTTC.

In this sample, this clonotype turned up a few times. The rearrangement uses TRBV7-8 and TRBJ1-5, with D uncertain. This CDR3 is 16 amino acids long. Germline loops: CDR1 SGHVS, CDR2 FQNEAQ. With 4 bases removed from V and 1 base from J, the gap between germline ends came to 14 bases. DNA for the CDR3: TGTGCCAGCAGCTCTGGACTGAAACCAAGCAATCAGCCCCAGCATTTT. Protein: CASSSGLKPSNQPQHF.

The table lists this clonotype with many counts. The gene calls are TRBV9 and TRBJ2-6; D possibly uses TRBD1 or TRBD2 (6 bases each). Germline assignment: CDR1 SGDLS and CDR2 YYNGEE. With 4 bases removed from V and 6 bases from J, the gap between germline ends came to 14 bases. The CDR3 has 15 residues. The CDR3: CASSRGEGVANVLTF. CDR3 DNA sequence: TGTGCCAGCAGCAGGGGGGAAGGTGTGGCCAACGTCCTGACTTTC. Complete variable domain (other parts from reference TRBV9 and TRBJ2-6): DSGVTQTPKHLITATGQRVTLRCSPRSGDLSVYWYQQSLDQGLQFLIQYYNGEERAKGNILERFSAQQFPDLHSELNLSSLELGDSALYFCASSRGEGVANVLTFGAGSRLTVL.

The chain is built from TRBV6-6 and TRBJ1-2, with 7 bases aligning to TRBD1. V shed 5 bases and J 0 bases; nucleotides not matched to a gene: 3. This CDR3 is built from 14 residues. Germline CDR1 is MNHNY and CDR2 is SVGAGI (reference sequence). The CDR3 reads CASSGTDANYGYTF. CDR3 nucleotide sequence: TGTGCCAGCAGTGGGACAGACGCTAACTATGGCTACACCTTC.

This clonotype was counted at least ten times. The chain links TRBV6-5 to TRBJ1-1; D not certain. The V end lost 8 bases, the J end lost 3 bases, and 7 bases lay between the germline ends. The CDR3 length is 11 residues. The germline gives CDR1 MNHEY, CDR2 SVGAGI. As DNA, the CDR3 is TGTGCCAGCGGCCTTTACACTGAAGCTTTCTTT. Amino acid sequence: CASGLYTEAFF.

This chain joins TRBV6-2 or TRBV6-3 and TRBJ1-5; D gene uncertain. V was shortened by 8 bases and J by 6 bases, with 20 bases between the two germline ends. The germline gives CDR1 MNHEY, CDR2 SVGEGT. The CDR3 is 15 amino acids. The CDR3 reads CASLPRTIGSQPQHF. CDR3 nucleotide sequence: TGTGCCAGCCTACCTCGGACTATAGGCAGTCAGCCCCAGCATTTT.

This clonotype was observed many times. The gene calls are TRBV4-3 and TRBJ2-7; 9 bases map to TRBD2. The CDR3 contains 15 residues. Germline lookup yields CDR1 LGHNA and CDR2 YSLEER. Trimming cost V 0 bases and J 3 bases; bases outside gene matches: 3. DNA of the CDR3: TGCGCCAGCAGCCAAGATTGGCGGGGGGGCTACGAGCAGTACTTC. Translated, it gives CASSQDWRGGYEQYF.

There are many counts of this clonotype. CDR3 protein: CASSLEAASYNEQFF. CDR3 nucleotides: TGCGCCAGCAGCTTGGAGGCAGCCTCCTACAATGAGCAGTTCTTC. The V and J genes are TRBV5-1 and TRBJ2-1, with D unclear. With 0 bases removed from V and 0 bases from J, the gap between germline ends came to 7 bases. Germline loops: CDR1 SGHRS, CDR2 YFSETQ. CDR3 length: 15 residues. The complete variable domain, with remaining parts taken from reference TRBV5-1 and TRBJ2-1, reads KAGVTQTPRYLIKTRGQQVTLSCSPISGHRSVSWYQQTPGQGLQFLFEYFSETQRNKGNFPGRFSGRQFSNSRSEMNVSTLELGDSALYLCASSLEAASYNEQFFGPGTRLTVL.

This clonotype was detected ten times or more. This chain uses TRBV27 with TRBJ1-2; maybe TRBD1 (5 bases). The ends were cut back, 3 bases at V and 7 bases at J, with 12 bases in the middle. The CDR3 extends over 13 amino acids. Germline V gene data show CDR1 as MNHEY and CDR2 as SMNVEV (reference sequence). The CDR3 spells CASSFDSQGGYTF. CDR3 DNA: TGTGCCAGCAGTTTCGACAGCCAAGGTGGCTACACCTTC.

In this sample, this clonotype turned up many times. J is TRBJ2-6 and V is TRBV10-3, with D possibly TRBD1 on 7 matching bases. The germline V and J ends were trimmed by 7 bases and 2 bases, with 15 bases remaining between them. This CDR3 comprises 16 residues. Per the germline V gene, CDR1 is ENHRY and CDR2 is SYGVKD. CDR3 sequence reads: CAIKKEGAAGANVLTF. The CDR3 DNA is TGTGCCATCAAAAAGGAGGGGGCGGCTGGGGCCAACGTCCTGACTTTC.

In this sample, this clonotype turned up many times. This rearrangement joins TRBV5-1 to TRBJ2-3; perhaps TRBD2 as D (5 bases). This CDR3 contains 15 residues. With 4 bases removed from V and 3 bases from J, the gap between germline ends came to 15 bases. Germline values: CDR1 SGHRS, CDR2 YFSETQ. Here the CDR3 DNA reads TGCGCCAGCAGCCTGAAGGCCGGGGTTACAGATACGCAGTATTTT. This gives the protein CASSLKAGVTDTQYF.

This clonotype was seen many times. This chain uses TRBV7-9 with TRBJ2-7, with D uncertain. The germline CDR1 and CDR2 sequences are SEHNR and FQNEAQ (reference sequence). The CDR3 is 13 amino acids. V was shortened by 0 bases and J by 6 bases, with 9 bases between the two germline ends. CDR3 nucleotide sequence: TGTGCCAGCAGCTTAGCGAATCCCCTCGAGCAGTACTTC. Its translation: CASSLANPLEQYF.

This clonotype was detected ten times or more. The chain is built from TRBV20-1 and TRBJ1-3, with a possible D match to TRBD1 (5 bases). This CDR3 spans 13 amino acids. V was clipped by 3 bases and J by 5 bases, with 11 bases between them. Germline values: CDR1 DFQATT, CDR2 SNEGSKA (reference sequence). Here the CDR3 DNA reads TGCAGTGCTAGTTCGACAGACCGAAACACCATATATTTT. Its protein is CSASSTDRNTIYF.

This clonotype appeared many times. This chain uses TRBV24-1 with TRBJ2-1, with 7 bases lining up with TRBD1. V shed 3 bases and J 2 bases; nucleotides not matched to a gene: 6. Germline CDR1 and CDR2: KGHDR and SFDVKD. There are 16 residues in the CDR3. The CDR3, as DNA: TGTGCCACCAGTGATGAGTCAGGGGGACCCTACAATGAGCAGTTCTTC. Residues: CATSDESGGPYNEQFF.

The chain is built from TRBV5-1 and TRBJ2-7, with a tentative D call TRBD1 (5 bases). This CDR3 is 14 amino acids long. Trimming shortened V by 5 bases and J by 3 bases, and 15 bases separated the two germline ends. Germline V gene sequence: CDR1 SGHRS, CDR2 YFSETQ. CDR3 region: CASSPPRQSYEQYF. The CDR3 nucleotides read TGCGCCAGCAGTCCCCCAAGACAGAGCTACGAGCAGTACTTC.